Here is one TCR beta chain with its context. Its antigen is not known. These data come from a study of CD8 T cells in ankylosing spondylitis. Study results and caveats: Some of these motif variants have turned up before, in reports on reactive arthritis synovial fluid and blood. Seven or eight highly homologous variants formed a TCR beta motif that appeared characteristic of ankylosing spondylitis blood.

Per germline, CDR1 SGHDT and CDR2 YYEEEE. The CDR3 consists of 16 residues. V dropped 5 bases and J dropped 4; count of bases not matched to a gene: 7. The TCR beta libraries were generated through quantitative 5'-RACE incorporating molecular barcodes. A single record per CDR3 protein comes from TCRdb applying MiXCR to the 5' RACE reads. The sample lists about 250,000 distinct CDR3 sequences, roughly 32% seen once, with 4% to 5.5% in the top ten. This TCR was sampled from a male donor with ankylosing spondylitis or in good health (not recorded which). The chain links TRBV5-6 to TRBJ2-1; TRBD2 matches 12 bases. What was sequenced was blood, either unsorted or a sorted T cell fraction (not recorded which). This CDR3 reads CASSRLAGDTYNEQFF. Here the CDR3 DNA reads TGTGCCAGCAGTCGACTAGCGGGGGATACTTACAATGAGCAGTTCTTC.